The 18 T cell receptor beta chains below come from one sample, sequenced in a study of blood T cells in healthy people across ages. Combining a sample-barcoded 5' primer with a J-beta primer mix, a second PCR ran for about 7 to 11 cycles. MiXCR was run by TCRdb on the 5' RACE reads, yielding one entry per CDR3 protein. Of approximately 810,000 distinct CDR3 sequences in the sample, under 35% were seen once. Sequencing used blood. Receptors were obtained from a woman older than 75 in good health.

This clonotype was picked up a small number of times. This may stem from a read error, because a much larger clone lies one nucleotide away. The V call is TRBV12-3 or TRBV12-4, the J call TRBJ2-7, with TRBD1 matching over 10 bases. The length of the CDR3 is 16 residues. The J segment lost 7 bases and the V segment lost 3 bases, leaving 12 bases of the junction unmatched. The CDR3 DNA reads TGTGCCAGCAGTTTCCGGGACAGGGGATATTACAATGAGCAGTACTTC. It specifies CASSFRDRGYYNEQYF.

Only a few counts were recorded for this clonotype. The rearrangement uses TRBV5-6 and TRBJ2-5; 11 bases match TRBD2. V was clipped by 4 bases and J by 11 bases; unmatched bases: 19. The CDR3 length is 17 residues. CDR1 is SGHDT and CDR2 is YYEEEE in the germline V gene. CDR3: CASSTGLAETLRDEQYF. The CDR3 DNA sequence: TGTGCCAGCAGCACGGGACTAGCGGAGACCTTGAGGGATGAGCAGTACTTC.

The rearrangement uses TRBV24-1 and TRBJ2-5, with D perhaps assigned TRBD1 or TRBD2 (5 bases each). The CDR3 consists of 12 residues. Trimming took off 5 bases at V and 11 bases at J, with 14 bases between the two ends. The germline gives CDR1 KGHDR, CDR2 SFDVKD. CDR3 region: CATSVPQGRQYF. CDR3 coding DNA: TGTGCCACCAGTGTCCCCCAGGGACGGCAGTACTTC.

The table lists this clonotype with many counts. The CDR3 spells CSAYGTTSSTDTQYF. CDR3 sequence (DNA): TGCAGTGCTTATGGGACAACCAGTAGCACAGATACGCAGTATTTT. V and J are TRBV20-1 and TRBJ2-3; TRBD1 is a possible D gene (6 bases). The V and J ends lost 5 bases and 0 bases respectively, with 15 bases between them. Germline V CDR1 and CDR2: DFQATT, SNEGSKA (reference sequence). CDR3 size: 15 residues.

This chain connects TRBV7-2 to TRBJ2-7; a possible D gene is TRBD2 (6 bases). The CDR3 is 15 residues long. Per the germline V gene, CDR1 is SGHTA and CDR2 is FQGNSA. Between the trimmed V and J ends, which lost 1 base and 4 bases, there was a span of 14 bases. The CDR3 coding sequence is TGTGCCAGCAGCTTAGTTGGGAGCGGGTTTTACGAGCAGTACTTC. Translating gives CASSLVGSGFYEQYF.

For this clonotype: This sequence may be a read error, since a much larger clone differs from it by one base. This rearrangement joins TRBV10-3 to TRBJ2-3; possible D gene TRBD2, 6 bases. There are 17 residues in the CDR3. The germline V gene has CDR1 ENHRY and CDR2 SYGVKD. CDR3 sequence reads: CTISESGRGANTDTQYF. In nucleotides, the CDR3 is TGTACCATCAGTGAGAGTGGGCGGGGCGCTAACACAGATACGCAGTATTTT.

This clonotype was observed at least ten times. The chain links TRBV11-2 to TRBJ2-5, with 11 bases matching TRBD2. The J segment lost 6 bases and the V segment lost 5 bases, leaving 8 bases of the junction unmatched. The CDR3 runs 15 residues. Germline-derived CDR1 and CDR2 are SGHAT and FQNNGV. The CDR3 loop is CASSPGLADGKTQYF. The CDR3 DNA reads TGTGCCAGCAGCCCGGGACTAGCGGACGGAAAGACCCAGTACTTC.

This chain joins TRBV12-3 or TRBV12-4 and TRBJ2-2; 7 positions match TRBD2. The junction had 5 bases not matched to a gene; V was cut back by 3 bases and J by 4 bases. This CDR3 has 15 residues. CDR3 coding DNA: TGTGCCAGCAGTTTGATGGGGGGGGTCACCGGGGAGCTGTTTTTT. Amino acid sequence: CASSLMGGVTGELFF.

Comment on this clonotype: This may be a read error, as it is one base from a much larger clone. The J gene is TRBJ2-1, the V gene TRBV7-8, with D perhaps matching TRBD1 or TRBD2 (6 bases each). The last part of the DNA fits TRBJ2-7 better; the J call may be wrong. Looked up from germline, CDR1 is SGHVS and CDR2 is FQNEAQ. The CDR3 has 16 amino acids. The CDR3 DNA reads TGTGCCAGCAGCGGAGGGTGGGGGGCCTCCTACAATGAGCAGTACTTC. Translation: CASSGGWGASYNEQYF.

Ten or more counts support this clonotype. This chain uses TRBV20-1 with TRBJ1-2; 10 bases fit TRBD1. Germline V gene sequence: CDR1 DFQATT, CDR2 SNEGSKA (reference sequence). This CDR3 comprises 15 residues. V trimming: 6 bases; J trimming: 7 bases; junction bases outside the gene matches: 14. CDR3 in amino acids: CSAGPGTGVGGGYTF. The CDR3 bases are TGCAGTGCGGGACCCGGGACAGGGGTCGGAGGTGGCTACACCTTC.

This chain's CDR3 is CASSLVQGSYEQYF. The CDR3 DNA reads as TGTGCCAGCAGCTTAGTTCAAGGCTCCTACGAGCAGTACTTC. This chain connects TRBV7-8 to TRBJ2-7; D remains ambiguous. With 1 base removed from V and 0 bases from J, the gap between germline ends came to 7 bases. Germline loops: CDR1 SGHVS, CDR2 FQNEAQ. The CDR3 extends over 14 amino acids.

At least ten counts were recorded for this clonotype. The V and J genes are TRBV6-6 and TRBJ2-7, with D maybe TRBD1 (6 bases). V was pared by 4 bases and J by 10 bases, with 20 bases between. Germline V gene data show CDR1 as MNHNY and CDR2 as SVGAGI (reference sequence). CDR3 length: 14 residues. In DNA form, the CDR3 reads TGTGCCAGCAGTTCGCTAACACAGGGAAGGGAACAGTACTTC. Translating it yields CASSSLTQGREQYF.

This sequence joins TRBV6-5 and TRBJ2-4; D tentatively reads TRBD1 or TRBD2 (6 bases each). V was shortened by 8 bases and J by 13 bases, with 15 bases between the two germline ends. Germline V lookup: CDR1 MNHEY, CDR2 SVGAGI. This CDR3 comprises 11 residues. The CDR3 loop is CASGGLGEQYF. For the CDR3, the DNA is TGTGCCAGCGGGGGGCTGGGGGAGCAGTACTTC.

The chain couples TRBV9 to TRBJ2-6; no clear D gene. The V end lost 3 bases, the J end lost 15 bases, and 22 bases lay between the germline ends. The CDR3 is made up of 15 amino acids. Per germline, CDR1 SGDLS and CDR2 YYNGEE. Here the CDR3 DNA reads TGTGCCAGCAGCGAGGAAGCATCAAGGGCCAGCGCCCTGACTTTC. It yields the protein CASSEEASRASALTF.

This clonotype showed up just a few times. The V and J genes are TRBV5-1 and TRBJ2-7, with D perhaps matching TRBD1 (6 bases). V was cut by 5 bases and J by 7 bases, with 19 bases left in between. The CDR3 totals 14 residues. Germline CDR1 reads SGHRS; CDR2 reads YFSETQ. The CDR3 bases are TGCGCCAGCAGTAGTGGGGGCTGGAACAATGAGCAGTACTTC. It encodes CASSSGGWNNEQYF.

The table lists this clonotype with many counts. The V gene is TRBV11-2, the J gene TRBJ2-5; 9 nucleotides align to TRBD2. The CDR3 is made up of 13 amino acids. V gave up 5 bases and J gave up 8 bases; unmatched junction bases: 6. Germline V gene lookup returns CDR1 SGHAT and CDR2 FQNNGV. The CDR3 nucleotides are TGTGCCAGCAGCCAGATAGCGGGGGCCACCCAGTACTTC. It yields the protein CASSQIAGATQYF.

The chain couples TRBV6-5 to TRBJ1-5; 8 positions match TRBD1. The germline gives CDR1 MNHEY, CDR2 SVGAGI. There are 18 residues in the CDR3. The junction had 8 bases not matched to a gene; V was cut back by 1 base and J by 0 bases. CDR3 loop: CASSYYDRGVYSNQPQHF. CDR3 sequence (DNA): TGTGCCAGCAGTTACTACGACAGGGGAGTATATAGCAATCAGCCCCAGCATTTT.

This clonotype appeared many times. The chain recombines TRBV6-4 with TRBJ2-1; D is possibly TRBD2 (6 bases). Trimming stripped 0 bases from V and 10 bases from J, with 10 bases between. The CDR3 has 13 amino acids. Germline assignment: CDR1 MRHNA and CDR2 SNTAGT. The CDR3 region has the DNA TGTGCCAGCAGTGACTCGAGGGCGGGGGAGCAGTTCTTC. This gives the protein CASSDSRAGEQFF.